These 9 T cell receptor beta chains were all obtained from the same sample, sequenced in a study of blood T cell repertoires in COVID-19. Assay used: immunoSEQ multiplex PCR; TCRdb lists only in-frame clones, some missing. This table has under 250,000 clones, 75% to 90% appearing once. Sequenced material: PBMCs or T cells enriched from blood (not recorded which). The receptors here all came from a woman between 18 and 29 years old in a cohort exposed to, infected with or recovered from COVID-19 (not recorded which).

The chain carries TRBV12-3 or TRBV12-4 and TRBJ1-2; possible D gene TRBD1, 5 bases. V was shortened by 6 bases and J by 7 bases, with 9 bases between the two germline ends. The CDR3 length is 11 residues. The CDR3 DNA reads as TGTGCCAGCAGGGGGGGGTCTGGCTACACCTTC. As protein: CASRGGSGYTF.

This clone was found once. The rearrangement links TRBV28 to TRBJ2-5, with D possibly TRBD1 on 6 matching bases. This CDR3 contains 13 residues. The V gene's germline CDR1 is MDHEN and CDR2 SYDVKM. V shed 8 bases and J shed 2 bases, with 12 bases lying between them. The CDR3 nucleotides are TGTGCCAGCGGACGGGACATACAAGAGACCCAGTACTTC. This sequence encodes CASGRDIQETQYF.

V is TRBV5-1 and J is TRBJ1-1, with 7 bases matching TRBD1. The CDR3 runs to 14 residues. Germline values: CDR1 SGHRS, CDR2 YFSETQ. V lost 3 bases to trimming and J lost 4 bases; unmatched junction nucleotides: 6. This CDR3 reads CASSWNRGGTEAFF. The CDR3 DNA reads as TGCGCCAGCAGCTGGAACAGGGGCGGCACTGAAGCTTTCTTT. Combining the CDR3 with reference TRBV5-1 and TRBJ1-1 gives the whole variable domain KAGVTQTPRYLIKTRGQQVTLSCSPISGHRSVSWYQQTPGQGLQFLFEYFSETQRNKGNFPGRFSGRQFSNSRSEMNVSTLELGDSALYLCASSWNRGGTEAFFGQGTRLTVV.

The J gene is TRBJ2-1, the V gene TRBV10-1; tentative D call: TRBD2 (5 bases). V was pared by 4 bases and J by 10 bases, with 17 bases between. Germline CDR1 reads WNHNN; CDR2 reads SYGVQD (reference sequence). The CDR3 sequence is 14 residues long. CDR3 loop: CASSGGSRLGEQFF. CDR3 coding DNA: TGCGCCAGCAGTGGAGGGTCCAGGCTAGGCGAGCAGTTCTTC.

About this clone itself: The sample carries other DNA sequences with the same CDR3. The chain has TRBV4-1 and TRBJ2-3, with TRBD2 matching over 7 bases. The CDR3 runs to 15 residues. Germline V lookup: CDR1 MGHRA, CDR2 YSYEKL. The V and J ends lost 0 bases and 1 base, in that order; junction bases with no gene match: 1. DNA for the CDR3: TGCGCCAGCAGCCAAGAAGGGAGGGGCACAGATACGCAGTATTTT. It encodes CASSQEGRGTDTQYF.

The CDR3 DNA sequence: TGTGCCAGCAGGAGTTGGACCATGGAGGGATCACCCCTCCACTTT. Its protein is CASRSWTMEGSPLHF. The chain recombines TRBV27 with TRBJ1-6; no clear D. V was cut by 6 bases and J by 10 bases, with 19 bases left in between. Germline CDR1 and CDR2: MNHEY and SMNVEV (reference sequence). The CDR3 has 15 residues.

This clone was seen just once. V and J are TRBV14 and TRBJ1-4; no reliable D call. CDR1 and CDR2 from the germline V gene are SGHDN and FVKESK. CDR3 length equals 16 residues. Trimming left V 3 bases short and J 0 bases short, with 11 bases between. The CDR3 DNA is TGTGCCAGCAGCCACGTGTTGGGCGCAACTAATGAAAAACTGTTTTTT. Protein sequence: CASSHVLGATNEKLFF.

This chain uses TRBV9 with TRBJ1-5; TRBD1 matches at 7 bases. Germline CDR1 SGDLS, CDR2 YYNGEE. This CDR3 comprises 14 residues. With 2 bases clipped from V and 5 bases from J, the junction kept 4 bases outside the gene matches. CDR3 amino acids: CASSVGTVDQPQHF. For the CDR3, the DNA is TGTGCCAGCAGCGTGGGGACAGTCGATCAGCCCCAGCATTTT.

CDR3 coding DNA: TGTGCCAGTACACAGGGGGCTTACACTGAAGCTTTCTTT. It yields the protein CASTQGAYTEAFF. V is TRBV25-1 and J is TRBJ1-1, with 9 bases fitting TRBD1. There are 13 residues in the CDR3. Germline CDR1 and CDR2: MGHDK and SYGVNS. V was pared by 9 bases and J by 3 bases, with 5 bases of the junction left unmatched.